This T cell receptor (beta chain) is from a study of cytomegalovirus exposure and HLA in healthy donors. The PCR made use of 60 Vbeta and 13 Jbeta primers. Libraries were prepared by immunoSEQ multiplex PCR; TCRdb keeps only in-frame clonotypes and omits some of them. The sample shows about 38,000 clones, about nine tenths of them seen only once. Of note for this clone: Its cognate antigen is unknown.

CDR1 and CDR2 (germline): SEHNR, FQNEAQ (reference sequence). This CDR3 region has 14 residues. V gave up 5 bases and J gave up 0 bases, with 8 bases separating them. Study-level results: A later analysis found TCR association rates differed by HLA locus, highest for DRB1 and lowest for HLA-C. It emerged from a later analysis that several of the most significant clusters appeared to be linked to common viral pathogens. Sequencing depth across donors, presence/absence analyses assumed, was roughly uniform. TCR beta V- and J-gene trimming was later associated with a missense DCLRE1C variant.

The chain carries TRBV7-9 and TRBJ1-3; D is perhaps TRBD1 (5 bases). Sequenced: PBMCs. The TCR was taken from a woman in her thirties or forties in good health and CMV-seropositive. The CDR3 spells CASSAGRSGNTIYF. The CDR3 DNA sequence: TGTGCCAGCAGCGCGGGGCGCTCTGGAAACACCATATATTTT.